Presented here are 31 T cell receptor beta chains from one specimen sequenced in a study of blood T cell repertoires in COVID-19 (TCRdb year 2020). The receptor library was made with the immunoSEQ multiplex PCR assay. The source is immuneACCESS, and TCRdb retained only in-frame sequences with V and J called. Part of the clones is not carried over; for the studies checked, unresolved V genes explain less than half of this, and the remainder is unexplained. In this sample the table shows over 130,000 clones, 90% of which occur a single time. Jointly, the top ten make up more than 9.5% of the sample. The sequenced sample consisted of peripheral blood. The receptors derive from a woman aged 80 or over with acute or convalescent COVID-19.

The chain combines TRBV4-3 with TRBJ1-3; D may be TRBD1 (6 bases). Germline values: CDR1 LGHNA, CDR2 YSLEER. The CDR3 loop spans 17 amino acids. V gave up 1 base and J gave up 0 bases, with 13 bases separating them. CDR3 sequence reads: CASSQAVGQLSGNTIYF. The CDR3 bases are TGCGCCAGCAGCCAAGCTGTGGGACAACTCTCTGGAAACACCATATATTTT.

V is TRBV7-3 and J is TRBJ2-7; 7 bases fit TRBD1. The junction had 6 bases not matched to a gene; V was cut back by 4 bases and J by 3 bases. The CDR3 sequence is 14 residues long. Germline lookup yields CDR1 SGHTA and CDR2 FQGTGA. The CDR3 sequence is CASSSEGQLYEQYF. CDR3 bases: TGTGCCAGCAGCTCAGAGGGACAGCTCTACGAGCAGTACTTC.

V and J are TRBV3-1 (or the pseudogene TRBV3-2) and TRBJ1-1; a weak D match, TRBD1 (5 bases). This CDR3 has 13 residues. CDR1 is LGHDT and CDR2 is YNNKEL in the germline V gene (reference sequence). V lost 4 bases and J 8 bases, leaving 14 bases between the germline ends. The CDR3 loop reads CASSRTDMGEAFF. The CDR3 nucleotides read TGTGCCAGCAGCCGCACGGACATGGGAGAAGCTTTCTTT.

The V gene is TRBV27, the J gene TRBJ2-7, with TRBD1 identical over 9 bases. The J segment lost 4 bases and the V segment lost 7 bases, leaving 11 bases of the junction unmatched. The CDR3 runs to 15 residues. Germline V gene data show CDR1 as MNHEY and CDR2 as SMNVEV (reference sequence). CDR3: CASIPTGTGKYEQYF. The CDR3 DNA reads TGTGCCAGCATCCCTACCGGGACAGGGAAGTACGAGCAGTACTTC.

The chain links TRBV5-1 to TRBJ2-2; TRBD2 is a possible D gene (6 bases). This CDR3 is built from 13 residues. Germline V lookup: CDR1 SGHRS, CDR2 YFSETQ. V was trimmed by 3 bases and J by 7 bases, leaving 10 bases between them. The CDR3 reads CASSWGENGELFF. The CDR3 nucleotides read TGCGCCAGCAGCTGGGGGGAGAACGGGGAGCTGTTTTTT. The full variable domain, its missing parts supplied by reference TRBV5-1 and TRBJ2-2, is KAGVTQTPRYLIKTRGQQVTLSCSPISGHRSVSWYQQTPGQGLQFLFEYFSETQRNKGNFPGRFSGRQFSNSRSEMNVSTLELGDSALYLCASSWGENGELFFGEGSRLTVL.

The CDR3 sequence: CASSLDRGRPYNEQFF. CDR3 DNA: TGTGCCAGCAGCTTAGACAGGGGGCGACCCTACAATGAGCAGTTCTTC. This sequence joins TRBV7-8 and TRBJ2-1, with 9 bases matching TRBD1. CDR3 size: 16 residues. Germline assignment: CDR1 SGHVS and CDR2 FQNEAQ. Trimming cost V 1 base and J 2 bases; bases outside gene matches: 3.

V is TRBV7-9 and J is TRBJ1-1; 9 bases align to TRBD1. V dropped 5 bases and J dropped 3; count of bases not matched to a gene: 7. CDR1 and CDR2 from the germline V gene are SEHNR and FQNEAQ (reference sequence). The CDR3 is 15 residues long. The CDR3 DNA sequence: TGTGCCAGCAGCATCCGTACAGGGGGCGACACTGAAGCTTTCTTT. It specifies CASSIRTGGDTEAFF.

This chain joins TRBV7-3 and TRBJ2-2, with 7 positions matching TRBD1. CDR1 SGHTA and CDR2 FQGTGA come from the germline V gene. This CDR3 is 15 amino acids long. J was trimmed by 5 bases and V by 4 bases; bases with no gene match: 7. The CDR3 loop is CASSSGGTGTGELFF. CDR3 nucleotides: TGTGCCAGCAGCTCAGGGGGAACAGGTACCGGGGAGCTGTTTTTT.

This chain uses TRBV5-4 with TRBJ1-4; 11 nucleotides line up with TRBD1. The germline V gene has CDR1 SGHNT and CDR2 YYREEE (reference sequence). Trimming removed 4 bases from V and 3 bases from J; junction bases left unmatched: 8. The CDR3 spans 17 residues. CDR3 protein: CASSLGTGGAANEKLFF. DNA for the CDR3: TGTGCCAGCAGCCTTGGGACAGGGGGTGCGGCTAATGAAAAACTGTTTTTT.

Only one count was recorded for this clone. The chain employs TRBV5-5 and TRBJ1-2, with 7 bases that match TRBD1. The V gene end was trimmed by 0 bases and the J gene end by 4 bases; junction bases not matched to a gene: 6. Germline V gene data show CDR1 as SGHKS and CDR2 as YYEKEE (reference sequence). The CDR3 loop spans 15 amino acids. The DNA for the CDR3 is TGTGCCAGCAGCTTGGCCACAGGGGACGGCTATGGCTACACCTTC. Protein: CASSLATGDGYGYTF. The whole variable domain, filled in from reference TRBV5-5 and TRBJ1-2, reads DAGVTQSPTHLIKTRGQQVTLRCSPISGHKSVSWYQQVLGQGPQFIFQYYEKEERGRGNFPDRFSARQFPNYSSELNVNALLLGDSALYLCASSLATGDGYGYTFGSGTRLTVV.

CDR3 sequence reads: CASSKGTGYFNSPLHF. The CDR3 DNA follows: TGTGCCAGCAGCAAAGGGACAGGGTATTTCAATTCACCCCTCCACTTT. The chain joins TRBV5-6 to TRBJ1-6; 9 positions agree with TRBD1. J gave up 7 bases and V 4 bases, and 9 bases lay outside the gene matches. CDR1 and CDR2 (germline): SGHDT, YYEEEE. The CDR3 consists of 16 residues.

The chain carries TRBV5-1 and TRBJ1-6; TRBD1 aligns across 8 bases. This CDR3 has 14 residues. The V gene's germline CDR1 is SGHRS and CDR2 YFSETQ. The trim removed 3 bases at V and 8 bases at J, leaving 4 bases unmatched. The CDR3 sequence: CASSSGTGDSPLHF. The CDR3 DNA reads as TGCGCCAGCAGCTCCGGGACAGGAGATTCACCCCTCCACTTT.

The chain has TRBV4-1 and TRBJ1-3; TRBD1 is a possible D gene (6 bases). Germline V CDR1 and CDR2: MGHRA, YSYEKL. The germline V and J ends were trimmed by 2 bases and 0 bases, with 8 bases remaining between them. The CDR3 sequence is 15 residues long. The CDR3 reads CASSQLQGSGNTIYF. The CDR3, as DNA: TGCGCCAGCAGCCAACTACAGGGCTCTGGAAACACCATATATTTT.

The genes are TRBV7-3 and TRBJ2-2; 7 nucleotides line up with TRBD1. V lost 5 bases and J lost 3; bases outside the gene matches: 6. This CDR3 has 15 residues. The germline V gene encodes CDR1 SGHTA and CDR2 FQGTGA. DNA of the CDR3: TGTGCCAGCAGCCCGCGGACAGGACACACCGGGGAGCTGTTTTTT. Translating it yields CASSPRTGHTGELFF.

J is TRBJ2-2 and V is TRBV29-1; maybe TRBD2 (5 bases). Trimming removed 4 bases at V and 5 bases at J, with 8 bases between. The CDR3 extends over 12 amino acids. CDR1 and CDR2 from the germline V gene are SQVTM and ANQGSEA. CDR3 amino acids: CSVGRATGELFF. For the CDR3, the DNA is TGCAGCGTTGGGCGGGCGACCGGGGAGCTGTTTTTT.

This clone has only a few counts. The chain recombines TRBV6-5 with TRBJ2-5, with 9 bases aligning to TRBD2. This CDR3 spans 14 amino acids. CDR1 is MNHEY and CDR2 is SVGAGI in the germline V gene. The V and J ends lost 5 bases and 5 bases, in that order; junction bases with no gene match: 6. CDR3 loop: CASSLRTSAETQYF. DNA of the CDR3: TGTGCCAGCAGTCTCCGGACTAGCGCGGAGACCCAGTACTTC.

The rearrangement links TRBV9 to TRBJ1-1, with 10 bases matching TRBD1. The CDR3 consists of 20 residues. Losses at the gene ends were 3 bases for V and 0 bases for J; bases not matched to a gene: 17. Germline V gene data show CDR1 as SGDLS and CDR2 as YYNGEE. The CDR3 sequence is CASSGSVFGTGDPMNTEAFF. DNA of the CDR3: TGTGCCAGCAGCGGATCCGTCTTTGGGACAGGGGATCCCATGAACACTGAAGCTTTCTTT.

The chain carries TRBV6-2 or TRBV6-3 and TRBJ2-5, with D possibly TRBD2 on 5 matching bases. The CDR3 has 18 amino acids. Germline V gene lookup returns CDR1 MNHEY and CDR2 SVGEGT. V gave up 2 bases and J gave up 2 bases, with 21 bases separating them. The chain's CDR3 is CASSYRRSGFLGQETQYF. The CDR3 DNA sequence: TGTGCCAGCAGTTACCGGCGGTCGGGGTTTTTAGGGCAAGAGACCCAGTACTTC.

V is TRBV3-1 (or the pseudogene TRBV3-2) and J is TRBJ1-1; D remains unclear. This CDR3 comprises 12 residues. V shed 1 base and J shed 7 bases, with 7 bases lying between them. The germline V gene has CDR1 LGHDT and CDR2 YNNKEL (reference sequence). The CDR3 bases are TGTGCCAGCAGCCAAGTGGCAAGTGAAGCTTTCTTT. It codes for CASSQVASEAFF.

The rearrangement joins TRBV4-2 to TRBJ2-2; 7 bases map to TRBD2. CDR3 size: 16 residues. Germline lookup yields CDR1 LGHNA and CDR2 YNFKEQ. V lost 4 bases and J lost 5; bases outside the gene matches: 10. CDR3 DNA: TGTGCCAGCAGCCCACCCGGACTAGATAGAACCGGGGAGCTGTTTTTT. Translation gives CASSPPGLDRTGELFF.

The J gene is TRBJ2-3, the V gene TRBV4-3; 16 bases align to TRBD2. This CDR3 comprises 20 residues. Germline lookup yields CDR1 LGHNA and CDR2 YSLEER. V lost 4 bases to trimming and J lost 0 bases; unmatched junction nucleotides: 10. The CDR3 loop reads CASSPFFGTSGGGSTDTQYF. The DNA of the CDR3 is TGCGCCAGCAGCCCCTTTTTCGGGACTAGCGGGGGGGGTAGCACAGATACGCAGTATTTT.

The rearrangement joins TRBV5-5 to TRBJ1-1; D not certain. Germline V gives CDR1 SGHKS, CDR2 YYEKEE (reference sequence). CDR3 length: 14 amino acids. V was trimmed by 4 bases and J by 0 bases, leaving 10 bases between them. CDR3 loop: CASSERRVNTEAFF. The CDR3 DNA is TGTGCCAGCAGCGAACGGAGGGTGAACACTGAAGCTTTCTTT.

The V call is TRBV19, the J call TRBJ2-1; D call uncertain. Trimming pared 6 bases from V and 0 bases from J, leaving 15 bases between. Germline loops: CDR1 LNHDA, CDR2 SQIVND (reference sequence). The CDR3 covers 16 residues. The CDR3 sequence: CASSVLGRSSYNEQFF. The CDR3 DNA is TGTGCCAGTAGCGTTCTCGGCCGGAGCTCCTACAATGAGCAGTTCTTC.

The chain carries TRBV4-3 and TRBJ2-7; the D gene is possibly TRBD1 (5 bases). This CDR3 contains 15 residues. The V and J ends lost 1 base and 2 bases respectively, with 12 bases between them. Looked up from germline, CDR1 is LGHNA and CDR2 is YSLEER. CDR3 region: CASSQGPDTTYEQYF. Here the CDR3 DNA reads TGCGCCAGCAGCCAAGGTCCGGACACGACCTACGAGCAGTACTTC.

In DNA, the CDR3 is TGTGCCAGCATCAAGAACACTGAAGCTTTCTTT. Protein sequence: CASIKNTEAFF. The chain links TRBV6-6 to TRBJ1-1; no clear D. CDR1 MNHNY and CDR2 SVGAGI come from the germline V gene (reference sequence). The CDR3 is made up of 11 amino acids. The ends were cut back, 7 bases at V and 1 base at J, with 4 bases in the middle.

This clone came up once. The chain links TRBV30 to TRBJ1-1, with 7 bases aligning to TRBD1. Germline lookup yields CDR1 GTSNPN and CDR2 SVGIG (reference sequence). The V and J ends lost 7 bases and 5 bases, in that order; junction bases with no gene match: 10. This CDR3 is built from 13 residues. CDR3 in amino acids: CALDRRGGTEAFF. The CDR3 DNA is TGTGCCTTGGACAGGCGCGGCGGAACTGAAGCTTTCTTT.

In DNA, the CDR3 is TGCAGTGCGCGACAGGGGTTAAAACTGTTTTTT. Translated, it gives CSARQGLKLFF. V and J are TRBV20-1 and TRBJ1-4; the match to TRBD1 covers 8 bases. V gave up 6 bases and J gave up 10 bases; unmatched junction bases: 4. Germline V gene data show CDR1 as DFQATT and CDR2 as SNEGSKA (reference sequence). The CDR3 runs to 11 residues.

The chain joins TRBV3-1 (or the pseudogene TRBV3-2) to TRBJ2-4, with a tentative D call TRBD1 (6 bases). This CDR3 region has 18 residues. The ends were cut back, 1 base at V and 0 bases at J, with 16 bases in the middle. Germline V CDR1 and CDR2: LGHDT, YNNKEL (reference sequence). Written as DNA, the CDR3 is TGTGCCAGCAGCCAAGCTTCTGGACAGTTGATAGCCAAAAACATTCAGTACTTC. Its translation is CASSQASGQLIAKNIQYF.

V usage is TRBV19 and J usage is TRBJ2-2, with 7 bases aligning to TRBD1. The germline V gene encodes CDR1 LNHDA and CDR2 SQIVND (reference sequence). CDR3 length: 15 amino acids. J lost 5 bases, V lost 5 bases, and 8 bases had no gene match. In DNA form, the CDR3 reads TGTGCCAGTAGTGCGAGACAGGGTTTGACCGGGGAGCTGTTTTTT. Translation: CASSARQGLTGELFF.

A few counts support this clone. The chain uses TRBV30 and TRBJ1-2; D is unclear. There are 13 residues in the CDR3. V was trimmed by 0 bases and J by 0 bases, leaving 5 bases between them. The germline V gene has CDR1 GTSNPN and CDR2 SVGIG (reference sequence). CDR3 in DNA: TGTGCCTGGAGTGTGGCGGCTAACTATGGCTACACCTTC. Translation gives CAWSVAANYGYTF.

Note on this clone: The junction and the germline gene differ at one end; a read error may be behind it. The chain combines TRBV19 with TRBJ1-6, with TRBD1 matching over 7 bases. The V gene's germline CDR1 is LNHDA and CDR2 SQIVND (reference sequence). This CDR3 spans 15 amino acids. The CDR3 nucleotides read TGTGCCGGTAGTCTATCGGGACAGCTTAATTCACCCCTCCACTTT. Amino acid sequence: CAGSLSGQLNSPLHF.